This passage covers 31 T cell receptor beta chains from one sample sequenced in a study of cytomegalovirus exposure and HLA in healthy donors. The PCR made use of 60 Vbeta and 13 Jbeta primers. Sequencing used immunoSEQ multiplex PCR; TCRdb keeps in-frame clones, though not all of them. The sample consists of approximately 79,000 clones, more than 60% of them appearing once. The sample consisted of PBMCs. All receptors derive from a male donor in good health and CMV-seropositive.

V and J are TRBV13 and TRBJ2-6, with 10 bases matching TRBD1. The ends lost 4 bases at V and 0 bases at J; junction bases unmatched: 18. Germline lookup yields CDR1 PRHDT and CDR2 FYEKMQ (reference sequence). This CDR3 spans 22 amino acids. The CDR3 protein is CASSSKQDRGLIRSSGANVLTF. CDR3 bases: TGTGCCAGCAGCTCGAAGCAAGACAGGGGGCTGATTCGATCCTCTGGGGCCAACGTCCTGACTTTC. Looking up the rest from reference TRBV13 and TRBJ2-6 gives the full variable domain: AAGVIQSPRHLIKEKRETATLKCYPIPRHDTVYWYQQGPGQDPQFLISFYEKMQSDKGSIPDRFSAQQFSDYHSELNMSSLELGDSALYFCASSSKQDRGLIRSSGANVLTFGAGSRLTVL.

This sequence joins TRBV6-5 and TRBJ2-5; D not certain. The DNA matches TRBJ2-7 better at its end, which makes the J call doubtful. Germline lookup yields CDR1 MNHEY and CDR2 SVGAGI. CDR3 length: 14 amino acids. CDR3 sequence reads: CASSYRFGAHEQYF. The CDR3 nucleotides read TGTGCCAGCAGTTACCGATTTGGAGCTCACGAGCAGTACTTC.

The genes are TRBV4-1 and TRBJ2-1, with D perhaps TRBD2 (5 bases). V was pared by 0 bases and J by 4 bases, with 10 bases between. The CDR3 length is 15 residues. CDR1 and CDR2 (germline): MGHRA, YSYEKL. CDR3 sequence (DNA): TGCGCCAGCAGCCAAGATCGAGGGCTGTACAATGAGCAGTTCTTC. Residues: CASSQDRGLYNEQFF.

This clone has just a few counts. This sequence joins TRBV5-1 and TRBJ1-3, with 8 nucleotides matching TRBD1. The V gene end was trimmed by 3 bases and the J gene end by 2 bases; junction bases not matched to a gene: 4. CDR1 is SGHRS, CDR2 YFSETQ, per germline. The CDR3 sequence is 15 residues long. CDR3 nucleotide sequence: TGCGCCAGCAGCTCCGACAGGGGCCCTGGAAACACCATATATTTT. This gives the protein CASSSDRGPGNTIYF.

J is TRBJ2-3 and V is TRBV7-8; TRBD2 is a possible D gene (5 bases). Germline V gene lookup returns CDR1 SGHVS and CDR2 FQNEAQ. V gave up 0 bases and J gave up 6 bases, with 13 bases separating them. The CDR3 runs to 15 residues. The CDR3 bases are TGTGCCAGCAGCTTAGCGGGAGTGGGTTCCGATACGCAGTATTTT. Translation: CASSLAGVGSDTQYF.

This clone was counted a few times. The genes are TRBV6-6 and TRBJ2-3; possibly TRBD2 for D (5 bases). The V end lost 7 bases, the J end lost 0 bases, and 14 bases lay between the germline ends. This CDR3 is 15 amino acids long. The germline V gene has CDR1 MNHNY and CDR2 SVGAGI (reference sequence). CDR3 nucleotide sequence: TGTGCCAGCAATTGGGGAGCCCCGAGCACAGATACGCAGTATTTT. Amino acid sequence: CASNWGAPSTDTQYF.

V and J are TRBV10-3 and TRBJ1-2; TRBD1 aligns across 10 bases. The CDR3 runs 16 residues. The junction had 16 bases not matched to a gene; V was cut back by 9 bases and J by 6 bases. Per the germline V gene, CDR1 is ENHRY and CDR2 is SYGVKD. CDR3 DNA sequence: TGTGCCATTAGACGGGACAGGGGTTCCGAATTTAATGGCTACACCTTC. It encodes CAIRRDRGSEFNGYTF.

The chain employs TRBV27 and TRBJ2-7; 8 nucleotides match TRBD2. Germline CDR1 and CDR2: MNHEY and SMNVEV (reference sequence). The CDR3 sequence is 15 residues long. Unmatched junction bases numbered 8, after V lost 7 bases and J lost 0 bases. This chain's CDR3 is CASTRGLALSYEQYF. In DNA form, the CDR3 reads TGTGCCAGCACAAGAGGACTAGCTCTCTCCTACGAGCAGTACTTC.

The rearrangement links TRBV29-1 to TRBJ2-3; a possible D gene is TRBD1 (5 bases). CDR1 and CDR2 (germline): SQVTM, ANQGSEA. This CDR3 is built from 13 residues. The V end was cut by 5 bases, the J end by 7 bases, with 16 bases between. CDR3 sequence reads: CSVPTGQTNTQYF. CDR3 in DNA: TGCAGCGTTCCCACCGGACAAACCAATACGCAGTATTTT.

This chain joins TRBV9 and TRBJ1-1; weak D call: TRBD1 (5 bases). CDR1 is SGDLS, CDR2 YYNGEE, per germline. The CDR3 contains 15 residues. V lost 4 bases to trimming and J lost 4 bases, with 17 bases between them. CDR3 in DNA: TGTGCCAGCAGCCCCTCCGGGTCGGGGGGCACTGAAGCTTTCTTT. It yields the protein CASSPSGSGGTEAFF.

In DNA, the CDR3 is TGTGCCATGTACCGGGACAGCAGTACCGGGGAGCTGTTTTTT. Translating it yields CAMYRDSSTGELFF. The chain uses TRBV2 and TRBJ2-2; TRBD1 matches 7 bases. This CDR3 is built from 14 residues. Unmatched junction bases numbered 10, after V lost 10 bases and J lost 5 bases. The germline V gene has CDR1 SNHLY and CDR2 FYNNEI. The whole variable domain, filled in from reference TRBV2 and TRBJ2-2, reads EPEVTQTPSHQVTQMGQEVILRCVPISNHLYFYWYRQILGQKVEFLVSFYNNEISEKSEIFDDQFSVERPDGSNFTLKIRSTKLEDSAMYFCAMYRDSSTGELFFGEGSRLTVL.

Written as DNA, the CDR3 is TGTGCCAGCAGCTTGGGCAGGTTAAATCAGCCCCAGCATTTT. It codes for CASSLGRLNQPQHF. The chain links TRBV5-6 to TRBJ1-5; the D is unclear. This CDR3 comprises 14 residues. Looked up from germline, CDR1 is SGHDT and CDR2 is YYEEEE. Trimming took off 0 bases at V and 4 bases at J, with 8 bases between the two ends. Supplemented by reference TRBV5-6 and TRBJ1-5, the full variable domain reads DAGVTQSPTHLIKTRGQQVTLRCSPKSGHDTVSWYQQALGQGPQFIFQYYEEEERQRGNFPDRFSGHQFPNYSSELNVNALLLGDSALYLCASSLGRLNQPQHFGDGTRLSIL.

J is TRBJ2-2 and V is TRBV30; the match to TRBD2 covers 13 bases. The germline gives CDR1 GTSNPN, CDR2 SVGIG (reference sequence). The CDR3 runs 17 residues. The trim removed 1 base at V and 5 bases at J, leaving 7 bases unmatched. The CDR3 sequence is CAWSAYGLAGVTGELFF. DNA of the CDR3: TGTGCCTGGAGTGCCTACGGACTAGCGGGAGTAACCGGGGAGCTGTTTTTT.

The CDR3 is CASSLVLAGGSSPYEQYF. The CDR3 nucleotides read TGTGCCAGCAGCTTAGTACTAGCGGGGGGGTCTAGCCCCTACGAGCAGTACTTC. The chain combines TRBV7-2 with TRBJ2-7, with 13 bases lining up with TRBD2. The germline V gene has CDR1 SGHTA and CDR2 FQGNSA. V lost 1 base to trimming and J lost 2 bases; unmatched junction nucleotides: 8. The CDR3 is 18 amino acids.

The chain couples TRBV15 to TRBJ2-1; D remains ambiguous. The V end lost 2 bases, the J end lost 5 bases, and 16 bases lay between the germline ends. This CDR3 is 16 amino acids long. Per germline, CDR1 LNHNV and CDR2 YYDKDF (reference sequence). The CDR3 nucleotides read TGTGCCACCAGCAGACCTTCAGCGCCCGGCCACAATGAGCAGTTCTTC. This translates into CATSRPSAPGHNEQFF.

The chain recombines TRBV19 with TRBJ2-3; TRBD1 might be the D (6 bases). This CDR3 is built from 18 residues. V was cut by 4 bases and J by 2 bases, with 22 bases left in between. The germline V gene encodes CDR1 LNHDA and CDR2 SQIVND (reference sequence). The CDR3 reads CASSNPSDRTGHTDTQYF. In DNA form, the CDR3 reads TGTGCCAGTAGTAACCCCTCTGACAGGACGGGGCACACAGATACGCAGTATTTT. Supplemented by reference TRBV19 and TRBJ2-3, the full variable domain reads DGGITQSPKYLFRKEGQNVTLSCEQNLNHDAMYWYRQDPGQGLRLIYYSQIVNDFQKGDIAEGYSVSREKKESFPLTVTSAQKNPTAFYLCASSNPSDRTGHTDTQYFGPGTRLTVL.

This clone has a handful of counts. The chain links TRBV11-2 to TRBJ1-6, with D possibly being TRBD1 (5 bases). Germline V gene data show CDR1 as SGHAT and CDR2 as FQNNGV. The ends were cut back, 4 bases at V and 12 bases at J, with 19 bases in the middle. The CDR3 spans 15 residues. Here the CDR3 reads CASSYGSGGGQPLHF. The CDR3 DNA reads TGTGCCAGCAGCTATGGATCGGGGGGAGGGCAACCCCTCCACTTT.

The chain uses TRBV11-3 and TRBJ2-1; tentative D call: TRBD2 (6 bases). CDR3 size: 13 residues. V was clipped by 5 bases and J by 10 bases, with 15 bases between them. The V gene's germline CDR1 is SGHNT and CDR2 YENEEA. CDR3 sequence: CASSNRLDGEQFF. The CDR3 DNA sequence: TGTGCCAGCAGCAACCGACTAGATGGCGAGCAGTTCTTC.

The chain couples TRBV4-2 to TRBJ1-2; TRBD1 is a possible D gene (5 bases). Germline CDR1 LGHNA, CDR2 YNFKEQ. CDR3 length equals 14 residues. V was shortened by 2 bases and J by 5 bases, with 12 bases between the two germline ends. CDR3 nucleotide sequence: TGTGCCAGCAGCCAACCGGGGGAGAGATATGGCTACACCTTC. Amino acids: CASSQPGERYGYTF.

This clone was seen only a few times. The chain is built from TRBV7-9 and TRBJ2-7, with 14 bases identical to TRBD2. The junction had 7 bases not matched to a gene; V was cut back by 5 bases and J by 7 bases. The CDR3 consists of 15 residues. In germline, CDR1 is SEHNR, CDR2 FQNEAQ (reference sequence). The CDR3 coding sequence is TGTGCCAGCAGCACCCGGGGGACTAGCGGGAGTGAGCAGTACTTC. Translation: CASSTRGTSGSEQYF. The full variable domain, completed using reference TRBV7-9 and TRBJ2-7, is DTGVSQNPRHKITKRGQNVTFRCDPISEHNRLYWYRQTLGQGPEFLTYFQNEAQLEKSRLLSDRFSAERPKGSFSTLEIQRTEQGDSAMYLCASSTRGTSGSEQYFGPGTRLTVT.

The rearrangement joins TRBV28 to TRBJ2-2; weak D call: TRBD2 (6 bases). Trimming shortened V by 2 bases and J by 3 bases, and 13 bases separated the two germline ends. CDR1 and CDR2 from the germline V gene are MDHEN and SYDVKM. The CDR3 spans 16 residues. Here the CDR3 reads CASSLRRATDTGELFF. The DNA of the CDR3 is TGTGCCAGCAGTTTACGGAGGGCCACGGACACCGGGGAGCTGTTTTTT.

The rearrangement uses TRBV28 and TRBJ1-4, with D hard to call. This CDR3 is 13 amino acids long. The germline V gene has CDR1 MDHEN and CDR2 SYDVKM. V gave up 3 bases and J gave up 8 bases, with 10 bases separating them. Here the CDR3 DNA reads TGTGCCAGCAGTTTTCGCGGTGGCGAAAAACTGTTTTTT. Amino acid sequence: CASSFRGGEKLFF.

The chain couples TRBV10-3 to TRBJ2-3; 7 bases line up with TRBD2. Germline values: CDR1 ENHRY, CDR2 SYGVKD. The CDR3 spans 16 residues. V was pared by 0 bases and J by 2 bases, with 5 bases of the junction left unmatched. The CDR3: CAISESKSGATDTQYF. The CDR3 coding sequence is TGTGCCATCAGTGAGTCGAAAAGCGGGGCCACAGATACGCAGTATTTT.

This chain connects TRBV7-6 to TRBJ2-6; possibly TRBD1 for D (6 bases). The germline V gene encodes CDR1 SGHVS and CDR2 FNYEAQ. V was clipped by 1 base and J by 0 bases, with 13 bases between them. The length of the CDR3 is 18 residues. Here the CDR3 DNA reads TGTGCCAGCAGCTTAGGACAGGCCCCGACCTCTGGGGCCAACGTCCTGACTTTC. Protein: CASSLGQAPTSGANVLTF.

The CDR3 is CASSPSGSGTEAFF. CDR3 DNA sequence: TGCGCCAGCAGCCCTAGCGGGAGCGGCACTGAAGCTTTCTTT. V and J are TRBV4-1 and TRBJ1-1; D is ambiguous. This CDR3 is built from 14 residues. The V end was cut by 4 bases, the J end by 4 bases, with 13 bases between. The germline gives CDR1 MGHRA, CDR2 YSYEKL.

The chain's CDR3 is CASSQTSGGDYEQYF. In DNA form, the CDR3 reads TGTGCCAGCAGCCAGACTAGCGGGGGCGACTACGAGCAGTACTTC. The chain joins TRBV11-3 to TRBJ2-7; 12 bases are shared with TRBD2. The length of the CDR3 is 15 residues. V was pared by 5 bases and J by 3 bases, with 5 bases of the junction left unmatched. Germline V gene sequence: CDR1 SGHNT, CDR2 YENEEA.

This rearrangement joins TRBV6-1 to TRBJ2-5; 10 nucleotides match TRBD1. The better agreement between TRBJ2-7 and the DNA end casts doubt on the J call. CDR3 size: 15 residues. CDR1 is MNHNS, CDR2 SASEGT, per germline. CDR3 region: CATTRDRGFRGEQYF. As DNA, the CDR3 is TGTGCCACGACCCGGGACAGGGGTTTTCGTGGCGAGCAGTACTTC.

The V call is TRBV7-6, the J call TRBJ2-2; D is undetermined. Trimming pared 4 bases from V and 7 bases from J, leaving 19 bases between. Germline values: CDR1 SGHVS, CDR2 FNYEAQ. CDR3 length: 16 amino acids. The CDR3 DNA is TGTGCCAGCAGCTCCTACCTATATAGCATTGACGGGGAGCTGTTTTTT. Encoded protein: CASSSYLYSIDGELFF.

This clone was detected once. The rearrangement joins TRBV6-5 to TRBJ2-3; D is possibly TRBD2 (5 bases). Per the germline V gene, CDR1 is MNHEY and CDR2 is SVGAGI. The CDR3 is 16 residues long. The V and J ends lost 4 bases and 0 bases respectively, with 14 bases between them. This CDR3 reads CASSLYRDPSTDTQYF. CDR3 bases: TGTGCCAGCAGTTTGTACCGGGATCCTAGCACAGATACGCAGTATTTT.

This clone was picked up one time. This sequence joins TRBV28 and TRBJ1-5; tentative D call: TRBD1 (6 bases). The CDR3 covers 14 residues. CDR1 is MDHEN and CDR2 is SYDVKM in the germline V gene. DNA of the CDR3: TGTGCGGCTACACAAGGGGGTAGCAATCAGCCCCAGCATTTT. Its translation: CAATQGGSNQPQHF.

This clone was recorded a few times. Different DNA sequences within this sample yield the same CDR3. The rearrangement links TRBV28 to TRBJ1-5, with 8 bases aligning to TRBD1. The CDR3 runs to 14 residues. J was trimmed by 7 bases and V by 2 bases; bases with no gene match: 4. In germline, CDR1 is MDHEN, CDR2 SYDVKM. The CDR3: CASSLGQGRQPQHF. In nucleotides, the CDR3 is TGTGCCAGCAGTTTAGGACAGGGTAGACAGCCCCAGCATTTT.